The 11 T cell receptor beta chains below all came from one sample that was sequenced in a study of metastatic and nonmetastatic thyroid tumors. Thyroid surgery had not been preceded by any treatment in any patient. Using MiXCR, TCRdb reanalyzed the PCR reads. The sample carries 30,000 to 35,000 clones, over 25% recorded once. Sequencing used blood. The receptor set was obtained from a female donor with papillary thyroid cancer or a benign thyroid nodule (not recorded which). Some clones in this sample may be carry-over from other donors' samples.

This clone was observed a few times. This chain links TRBV12-3 or TRBV12-4 with TRBJ2-7; D not resolved. The length of the CDR3 is 12 residues. The V end was cut by 5 bases, the J end by 7 bases, with 12 bases between. CDR3: CASSLACTEQYF. The DNA for the CDR3 is TGTGCCAGCAGTCTTGCGTGTACAGAGCAGTACTTC.

This chain connects TRBV6-1 to TRBJ2-7, with TRBD2 matching 8 bases. Germline CDR1 MNHNS, CDR2 SASEGT. Germline trimming cut 0 bases from V and 2 bases from J; bases unmatched to any gene: 9. The CDR3 is 17 residues long. CDR3 sequence: CASSEAHWAGGPYEQYF. CDR3 nucleotide sequence: TGTGCCAGCAGTGAAGCGCACTGGGCGGGAGGCCCCTACGAGCAGTACTTC.

This clone counts as medium-sized (0.01 to 0.1%). This CDR3 reads CASRGGQGFGLGQPQHF. The CDR3 DNA reads TGTGCCAGTAGGGGGGGACAGGGGTTTGGTCTCGGTCAGCCCCAGCATTTT. V usage is TRBV6-1 and J usage is TRBJ1-5, with 10 bases matching TRBD1. This CDR3 comprises 17 residues. Germline loops: CDR1 MNHNS, CDR2 SASEGT. The trim removed 9 bases at V and 6 bases at J, leaving 17 bases unmatched.

V gene TRBV7-2 combines with J gene TRBJ1-5, with 7 bases that match TRBD1. The ends lost 4 bases at V and 0 bases at J; junction bases unmatched: 3. The CDR3 consists of 15 residues. Germline CDR1 reads SGHTA; CDR2 reads FQGNSA. The CDR3 sequence: CASSWTGYSNQPQHF. In DNA form, the CDR3 reads TGTGCCAGCAGCTGGACAGGTTATAGCAATCAGCCCCAGCATTTT.

Many counts were recorded for this clone. V is TRBV27 and J is TRBJ2-3; 7 bases are a match to TRBD1. Germline assignment: CDR1 MNHEY and CDR2 SMNVEV (reference sequence). V dropped 8 bases and J dropped 6; count of bases not matched to a gene: 14. The CDR3 runs 15 residues. CDR3: CASAQAQGFRDTQYF. CDR3 DNA: TGTGCCAGCGCCCAGGCACAGGGGTTTAGGGATACGCAGTATTTT.

By share of the sample, this clone is medium-sized. V usage is TRBV10-3 and J usage is TRBJ1-1, with a weak D call TRBD1 (5 bases). V lost 2 bases and J 4 bases, leaving 14 bases between the germline ends. The germline CDR1 and CDR2 sequences are ENHRY and SYGVKD. This CDR3 is built from 15 residues. The CDR3 spells CAISELAEGSTEAFF. The CDR3 DNA follows: TGTGCCATCAGTGAGCTTGCGGAGGGGAGCACTGAAGCTTTCTTT.

Ten or more counts support this clone. The rearrangement uses TRBV18 and TRBJ2-1; D gene ambiguous. CDR1 and CDR2 from the germline V gene are KGHSH and LQKENI. V lost 3 bases, J lost 0 bases, and 15 bases lay in between. The CDR3 is 17 amino acids. The CDR3 region is CASSPSSPGSSYNEQFF. The CDR3 nucleotides are TGTGCCAGCTCACCTAGCTCTCCAGGAAGCTCCTACAATGAGCAGTTCTTC.

Judged by abundance, this clone is medium-sized. The CDR3 reads CASSSRAGGQMNTEAFF. The CDR3, as DNA: TGTGCCAGCAGTTCCCGGGCAGGGGGGCAAATGAACACTGAAGCTTTCTTT. The chain has TRBV28 and TRBJ1-1; TRBD1 aligns across 7 bases. Trimming at V came to 4 bases and at J to 0 bases, leaving 11 bases not matched to a gene. This CDR3 region has 17 residues. The germline gives CDR1 MDHEN, CDR2 SYDVKM. The complete variable domain, with remaining parts taken from reference TRBV28 and TRBJ1-1, reads DVKVTQSSRYLVKRTGEKVFLECVQDMDHENMFWYRQDPGLGLRLIYFSYDVKMKEKGDIPEGYSVSREKKERFSLILESASTNQTSMYLCASSSRAGGQMNTEAFFGQGTRLTVV.

To note about this clone: One end of the junction is discordant with germline, which a read error may explain. The J gene is TRBJ2-2, the V gene TRBV5-1, with TRBD2 matching over 9 bases. Germline values: CDR1 SGHRS, CDR2 YFSETQ. CDR3 length: 16 residues. The CDR3 protein is CASILIAGENTLELFF. The CDR3 region has the DNA TGCGCCAGCATCTTGATAGCGGGAGAGAACACCCTGGAGCTGTTTTTT. The variable domain in full, completed from reference TRBV5-1 and TRBJ2-2, reads KAGVTQTPRYLIKTRGQQVTLSCSPISGHRSVSWYQQTPGQGLQFLFEYFSETQRNKGNFPGRFSGRQFSNSRSEMNVSTLELGDSALYLCASILIAGENTLELFFGEGSRLTVL.

The CDR3 bases are TGTGCCAGCAGCTCAAGGGGGGCCCCCTATGGCTACACCTTC. Residues: CASSSRGAPYGYTF. This chain connects TRBV7-9 to TRBJ1-2; a weak D match, TRBD1 (6 bases). The V gene's germline CDR1 is SEHNR and CDR2 FQNEAQ (reference sequence). V was clipped by 4 bases and J by 4 bases, with 13 bases between them. The CDR3 extends over 14 amino acids.

This clone came up many times. One end of the junction is discordant with germline, which a read error may explain. Other DNA sequences in this specimen translate into the identical CDR3. This CDR3 is CSARDLMRGPNTGELFF. The CDR3 DNA reads as TGCAGTGCTAGAGATTTGATGCGGGGGCCGAACACCGGGGAGCTGTTCTTT. The rearrangement links TRBV20-1 to TRBJ2-2; D perhaps matches TRBD2 (7 bases). CDR3 size: 17 residues. Germline CDR1 is DFQATT and CDR2 is SNEGSKA (reference sequence).